These 9 T cell receptor beta chains originate from one sample sequenced in a study of blood T cell repertoires in COVID-19. The data were produced by immunoSEQ multiplex PCR, yet TCRdb's version contains in-frame clones alone and is incomplete. The sample has roughly 120,000 clones; roughly nine tenths are singletons. Sequenced: peripheral blood. These receptors originate from a man in his fifties with active COVID-19.

This sequence joins TRBV11-2 and TRBJ1-1; D gene unclear. The germline V gene encodes CDR1 SGHAT and CDR2 FQNNGV. CDR3 length: 13 amino acids. The V and J ends lost 5 bases and 1 base respectively, with 8 bases between them. The CDR3 nucleotides read TGTGCCAGCAGCCCGCCCGGGAACACTGAAGCTTTCTTT. Its translation: CASSPPGNTEAFF.

The chain joins TRBV29-1 to TRBJ2-1, with a tentative D call TRBD2 (5 bases). Trimming shortened V by 8 bases and J by 7 bases, and 18 bases separated the two germline ends. Germline lookup yields CDR1 SQVTM and CDR2 ANQGSEA. The CDR3 is 13 amino acids. The CDR3 region is CSSAYLGGNEQFF. The CDR3 DNA reads as TGCAGCTCAGCGTATCTAGGAGGAAATGAGCAGTTCTTC.

This chain joins TRBV14 and TRBJ2-3; the D gene is possibly TRBD2 (5 bases). The germline CDR1 and CDR2 sequences are SGHDN and FVKESK. The CDR3 consists of 12 residues. V gave up 4 bases and J gave up 7 bases, with 9 bases separating them. CDR3: CASSPDFNTQYF. The CDR3 coding sequence is TGTGCCAGCAGCCCGGACTTTAATACGCAGTATTTT.

The chain joins TRBV7-6 to TRBJ2-1; D call uncertain. Germline values: CDR1 SGHVS, CDR2 FNYEAQ. V was pared by 5 bases and J by 6 bases, with 11 bases between. There are 13 residues in the CDR3. The CDR3 here is CASSHDRGNEQFF. Written as DNA, the CDR3 is TGTGCCAGCAGCCATGACCGAGGCAATGAGCAGTTCTTC.

The DNA for the CDR3 is TGCGCCAGCAGTGATCCAGGGAACTTGGTCGAGCAGTACGTC. This codes for CASSDPGNLVEQYV. The gene calls are TRBV10-2 and TRBJ2-7; possibly TRBD1 for D (5 bases). Trimming took 3 bases from V and 6 from J, leaving 15 bases between them. The V gene's germline CDR1 is WSHSY and CDR2 SAAADI. This CDR3 is 14 amino acids long.

The chain couples TRBV6-5 to TRBJ1-3; D not certain. The CDR3 is 13 residues long. Germline V CDR1 and CDR2: MNHEY, SVGAGI. V was trimmed by 10 bases and J by 0 bases, leaving 10 bases between them. CDR3 residues: CATKWPSGNTIYF. The DNA for the CDR3 is TGTGCCACCAAGTGGCCCTCTGGAAACACCATATATTTT.

The chain uses TRBV20-1 and TRBJ2-5; 8 bases are shared with TRBD2. Trimming took 3 bases from V and 3 from J; bases not matched to a gene: 6. Germline lookup yields CDR1 DFQATT and CDR2 SNEGSKA (reference sequence). The CDR3 sequence is 14 residues long. CDR3: CSASNGGAEETQYF. CDR3 bases: TGCAGTGCTAGTAACGGGGGGGCGGAAGAGACCCAGTACTTC.

The gene calls are TRBV13 and TRBJ1-2, with TRBD1 matching 12 bases. Looked up from germline, CDR1 is PRHDT and CDR2 is FYEKMQ (reference sequence). CDR3 length: 15 residues. After removal of 6 bases from V and 7 bases from J, the junction contained 9 bases not matched to a gene. The CDR3 loop is CASRETGTGGGGYTF. The CDR3 DNA reads TGTGCCAGCAGGGAGACCGGGACAGGGGGCGGTGGCTACACCTTC.

The sample holds one count of this clone. The chain uses TRBV5-8 and TRBJ2-5, with 9 positions matching TRBD2. CDR1 is SGHTS and CDR2 is YDEGEE in the germline V gene. The J segment lost 4 bases and the V segment lost 0 bases, leaving 4 bases of the junction unmatched. This CDR3 is 15 amino acids long. CDR3 in DNA: TGTGCCAGCAGCTTGGCGGGACTAGCAGGAGAGACCCAGTACTTC. It specifies CASSLAGLAGETQYF.